The 9 T cell receptor beta chains in this list originate from one sample, sequenced in a study of neurological immune-mediated disorders. Using its own MiXCR run on the 5' RACE reads, TCRdb lists one record per CDR3 protein. The sample contains about 71,000 distinct CDR3 sequences, 4.5% of which appear only once. Specimen: PBMCs. The receptor source for this set is a young man with multiple sclerosis.

The chain combines TRBV20-1 with TRBJ2-7, with D tentatively TRBD2 (5 bases). V was clipped by 0 bases and J by 2 bases, with 11 bases between them. Germline V gene data show CDR1 as DFQATT and CDR2 as SNEGSKA (reference sequence). The length of the CDR3 is 14 residues. CDR3 DNA sequence: TGCAGTGCTAGAGATCTGGGGAGACCCTACGAGCAGTACGTC. Protein product: CSARDLGRPYEQYV.

This clonotype was detected a few times. This chain uses TRBV20-1 with TRBJ2-3; TRBD1 aligns across 8 bases. CDR3 length: 15 amino acids. Germline V gene data show CDR1 as DFQATT and CDR2 as SNEGSKA (reference sequence). V was clipped by 3 bases and J by 4 bases; unmatched bases: 9. CDR3 bases: TGCAGTGCTAGTAAGGCAGGGGGCCTACCAGATACGCAGTATTTT. Amino acids: CSASKAGGLPDTQYF.

Many counts were recorded for this clonotype. This chain joins TRBV19 and TRBJ2-3; D tentatively reads TRBD1 or TRBD2 (7 bases each). Germline V CDR1 and CDR2: LNHDA, SQIVND (reference sequence). V lost 7 bases, J lost 2 bases, and 16 bases lay in between. This CDR3 has 15 residues. As DNA, the CDR3 is TGTGCCAGTACCCAGGGGGGGTATCTCACAGATACGCAGTATTTT. Amino acid sequence: CASTQGGYLTDTQYF. Combining the CDR3 with reference TRBV19 and TRBJ2-3 gives the whole variable domain DGGITQSPKYLFRKEGQNVTLSCEQNLNHDAMYWYRQDPGQGLRLIYYSQIVNDFQKGDIAEGYSVSREKKESFPLTVTSAQKNPTAFYLCASTQGGYLTDTQYFGPGTRLTVL.

This clonotype was seen more than once but under ten times. This chain connects TRBV5-1 to TRBJ2-1, with unresolved D. The germline gives CDR1 SGHRS, CDR2 YFSETQ. This CDR3 comprises 11 residues. Trimming removed 5 bases from V and 5 bases from J, with 5 bases in between. CDR3 coding DNA: TGCGCCAGCAGTGAGAACAATGAGCAGTTCTTC. Protein product: CASSENNEQFF.

The chain carries TRBV29-1 and TRBJ1-1; a possible D gene is TRBD1 (6 bases). The V end lost 3 bases, the J end lost 5 bases, and 16 bases lay between the germline ends. The CDR3 loop spans 14 amino acids. Germline V lookup: CDR1 SQVTM, CDR2 ANQGSEA. The CDR3 nucleotides read TGCAGCGTTGATATAGGGGGAAAGGGGACTGAAGCTTTCTTT. This translates into CSVDIGGKGTEAFF.

Many counts were recorded for this clonotype. The chain combines TRBV5-1 with TRBJ2-1, with D hard to call. CDR1 is SGHRS and CDR2 is YFSETQ in the germline V gene. The CDR3 totals 13 residues. V lost 1 base and J lost 10, with 12 bases in between. The CDR3 bases are TGCGCCAGCAGCTTGACTGGGGTTGGGGAGCAGTTCTTC. Translating it yields CASSLTGVGEQFF.

This clonotype was seen many times. This rearrangement joins TRBV5-6 to TRBJ1-2; D gene ambiguous. The CDR3 length is 15 residues. Germline CDR1 is SGHDT and CDR2 is YYEEEE. V gave up 0 bases and J gave up 6 bases, with 15 bases separating them. DNA of the CDR3: TGTGCCAGCAGCTTGGCTATAGGAGGGCCCCATGGCTACACCTTC. Translated: CASSLAIGGPHGYTF.

There are a few counts of this clonotype. The V call is TRBV5-1, the J call TRBJ1-2; TRBD1 is a possible D gene (5 bases). This CDR3 comprises 13 residues. The V end was cut by 0 bases, the J end by 6 bases, with 9 bases between. Germline-derived CDR1 and CDR2 are SGHRS and YFSETQ. Here the CDR3 reads CASSLEGLDGYTF. The CDR3 DNA reads TGCGCCAGCAGCTTGGAGGGGTTAGATGGCTACACCTTC.

Ten or more counts support this clonotype. V and J are TRBV12-3 or TRBV12-4 and TRBJ2-1; no clear D. The CDR3 has 13 residues. V was cut by 3 bases and J by 4 bases, with 7 bases left in between. The CDR3 coding sequence is TGTGCCAGCAGTTTGGGGTTATACAATGAGCAGTTCTTC. Amino acid sequence: CASSLGLYNEQFF.